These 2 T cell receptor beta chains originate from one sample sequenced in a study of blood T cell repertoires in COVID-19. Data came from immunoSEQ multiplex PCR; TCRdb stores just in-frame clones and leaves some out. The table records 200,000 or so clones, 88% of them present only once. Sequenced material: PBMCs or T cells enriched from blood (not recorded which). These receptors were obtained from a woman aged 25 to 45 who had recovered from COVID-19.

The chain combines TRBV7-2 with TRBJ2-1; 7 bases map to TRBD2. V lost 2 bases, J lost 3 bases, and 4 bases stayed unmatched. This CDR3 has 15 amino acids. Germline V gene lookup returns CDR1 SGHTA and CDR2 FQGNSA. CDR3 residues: CASSLWWGGYNEQFF. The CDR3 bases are TGTGCCAGCAGCTTATGGTGGGGGGGCTACAATGAGCAGTTCTTC. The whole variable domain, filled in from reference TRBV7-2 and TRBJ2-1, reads GAGVSQSPSNKVTEKGKDVELRCDPISGHTALYWYRQSLGQGLEFLIYFQGNSAPDKSGLPSDRFSAERTGGSVSTLTIQRTQQEDSAVYLCASSLWWGGYNEQFFGPGTRLTVL.

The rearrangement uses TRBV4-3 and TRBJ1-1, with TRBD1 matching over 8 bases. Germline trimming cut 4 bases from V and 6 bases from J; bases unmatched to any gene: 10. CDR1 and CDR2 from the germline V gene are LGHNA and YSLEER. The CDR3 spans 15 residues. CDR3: CASSPADREGPEAFF. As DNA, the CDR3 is TGCGCCAGCAGCCCAGCGGACAGGGAAGGACCTGAAGCTTTCTTT.